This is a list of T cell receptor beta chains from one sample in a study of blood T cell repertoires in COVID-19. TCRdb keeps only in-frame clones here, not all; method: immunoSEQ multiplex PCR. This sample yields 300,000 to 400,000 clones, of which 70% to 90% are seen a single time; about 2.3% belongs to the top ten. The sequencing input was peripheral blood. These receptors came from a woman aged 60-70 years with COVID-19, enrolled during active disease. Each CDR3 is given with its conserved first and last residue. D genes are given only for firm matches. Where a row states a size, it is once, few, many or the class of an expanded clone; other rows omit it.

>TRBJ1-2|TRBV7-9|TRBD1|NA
TGTGCCAGCAGCCCTGGGACAGCAGTTAACTATGGCTACACCTTC
CASSPGTAVNYGYTF
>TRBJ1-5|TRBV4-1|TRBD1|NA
TGCGCCAGCAGCCAACGACGGACAGGGGATAGCAATCAGCCCCAGCATTTT
CASSQRRTGDSNQPQHF
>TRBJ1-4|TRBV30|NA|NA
TGTGCCTGGACGTTAGGGAGGGGGGCAGCAACTAATGAAAAACTGTTTTTT
CAWTLGRGAATNEKLFF
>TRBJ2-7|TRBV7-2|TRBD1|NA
TGTGCCAGCAGTCAACAGGGGGACGAGGGCGCGCAGTACTTC
CASSQQGDEGAQYF
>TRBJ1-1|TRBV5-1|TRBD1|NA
TGCGCCAGCAGCTCCCCGGGACAGGGGGCGCGGCGAGCTTTCTTT
CASSSPGQGARRAFF
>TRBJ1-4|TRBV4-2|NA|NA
TGTGCCAGCAGTTGGGCCGGGGCAACTAATGAAAAACTGTTTTTT
CASSWAGATNEKLFF
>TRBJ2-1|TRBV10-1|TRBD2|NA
TGCGCCAGCAGTGAGGAAGCGGGGGGACCTGAGCAGTTCTTC
CASSEEAGGPEQFF
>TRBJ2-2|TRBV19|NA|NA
TGTGCCAGTAGGCCTAATACAGGGAGGGCACTGGGGACCGGGGAGCTGTTTTTT
CASRPNTGRALGTGELFF
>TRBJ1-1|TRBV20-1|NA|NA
TGCAGTGCCGGGAGATCGACTGAAGCTTTCTTT
CSAGRSTEAFF
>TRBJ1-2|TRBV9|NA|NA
TGTGCCAGCACCAATACCTTCCTCGGGTCCCATGGCTACACCTTC
CASTNTFLGSHGYTF
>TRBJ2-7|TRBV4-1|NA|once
TGCGCCAGCAGCCACCGGGTCTCCTACGAGCAGTACTTC
CASSHRVSYEQYF
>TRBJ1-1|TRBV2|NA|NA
TGTGCCAGCAGGACAGGGAACACTGAAGCTTTCTTT
CASRTGNTEAFF
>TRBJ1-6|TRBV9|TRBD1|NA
TGTGCCAGCAGCGGCGGGACAGGGGTTTATTCACCCCTCCACTTT
CASSGGTGVYSPLHF
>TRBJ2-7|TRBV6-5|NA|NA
TGTGCCAGCAGTCCTCAGGGCTACGAGCAGTACTTC
CASSPQGYEQYF
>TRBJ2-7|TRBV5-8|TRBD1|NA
TGTGCCAGCAGCTTGGGGGACAGGCGCTACGAGCAGTACTTC
CASSLGDRRYEQYF
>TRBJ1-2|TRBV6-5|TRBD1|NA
TGTGCCAGCTTTGGGTCGGGACAGAACTATGGCTACACCTTC
CASFGSGQNYGYTF
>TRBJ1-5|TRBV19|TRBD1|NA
TGTGCCAGTAGGCCGGGACAGGGATTAACTCAGCATTTT
CASRPGQGLTQHF
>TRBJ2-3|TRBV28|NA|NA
TGTGCCAGCAGTTTAGGTGGGGGGGCCCCAGATACGCAGTATTTT
CASSLGGGAPDTQYF